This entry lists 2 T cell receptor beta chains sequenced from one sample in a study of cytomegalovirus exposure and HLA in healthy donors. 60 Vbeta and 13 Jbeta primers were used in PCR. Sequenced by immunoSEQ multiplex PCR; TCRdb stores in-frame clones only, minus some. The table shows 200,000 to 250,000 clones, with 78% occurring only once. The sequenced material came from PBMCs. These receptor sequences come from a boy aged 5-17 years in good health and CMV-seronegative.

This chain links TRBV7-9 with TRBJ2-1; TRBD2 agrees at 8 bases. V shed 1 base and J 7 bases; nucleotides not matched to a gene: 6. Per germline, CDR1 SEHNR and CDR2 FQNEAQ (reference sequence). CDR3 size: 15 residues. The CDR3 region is CASSLGAGAQNEQFF. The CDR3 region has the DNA TGTGCCAGCAGCTTAGGAGCGGGGGCGCAGAATGAGCAGTTCTTC.

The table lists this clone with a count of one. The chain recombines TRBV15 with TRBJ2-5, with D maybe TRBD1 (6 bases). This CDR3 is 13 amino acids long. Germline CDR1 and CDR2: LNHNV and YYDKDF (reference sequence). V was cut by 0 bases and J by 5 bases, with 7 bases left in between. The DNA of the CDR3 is TGTGCCACCAGCAGAGATACAGGGGAGACCCAGTACTTC. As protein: CATSRDTGETQYF.